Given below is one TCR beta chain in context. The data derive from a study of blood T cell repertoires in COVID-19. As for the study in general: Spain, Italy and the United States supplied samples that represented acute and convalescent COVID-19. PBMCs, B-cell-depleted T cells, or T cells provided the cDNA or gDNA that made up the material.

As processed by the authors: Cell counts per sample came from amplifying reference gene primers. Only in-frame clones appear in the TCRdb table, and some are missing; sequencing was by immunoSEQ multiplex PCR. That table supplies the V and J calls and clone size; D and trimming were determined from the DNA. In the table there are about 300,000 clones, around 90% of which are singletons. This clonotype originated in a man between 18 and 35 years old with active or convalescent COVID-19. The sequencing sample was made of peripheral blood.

CDR3 sequence: CASSAKGDRVGTNEKLFF. The CDR3 DNA reads as TGTGCCAGCAGTGCCAAGGGGGACAGGGTTGGAACTAATGAAAAACTGTTTTTT. The chain carries TRBV6-1 and TRBJ1-4; 9 nucleotides agree with TRBD1. This CDR3 has 18 amino acids. Per the germline V gene, CDR1 is MNHNS and CDR2 is SASEGT. Unmatched junction bases numbered 10, after V lost 4 bases and J lost 1 base.